This TCR beta chain was sequenced in a study of CD8+ T cells in alopecia areata. Treatment denoted: oral pan-JAK inhibitor, 5-10 mg twice daily. Trimming stripped 0 bases from V and 1 base from J, with 12 bases between. Germline values: CDR1 SQVTM, CDR2 ANQGSEA. The CDR3 is 15 amino acids. It was cDNA, reverse transcribed from extracted RNA, that served as the sequencing template. Data came from immunoSEQ multiplex PCR; TCRdb stores just in-frame clones and leaves some out. The data show some 130,000 clones, around 53% seen once. The chain carries TRBV29-1 and TRBJ1-1; D unresolved. The material sequenced was CD4+ T cells sorted from blood, taken at week 4, from a patient treated with tofacitinib. The receptor's source is a human donor with alopecia areata. The CDR3 region is CSVEDGGGKNTEAFF. The CDR3 coding sequence is TGCAGCGTTGAAGATGGTGGAGGGAAGAACACTGAAGCTTTCTTT.